Here is one TCR beta chain with its context. V was pared by 2 bases and J by 5 bases, with 5 bases of the junction left unmatched. Per germline, CDR1 KGHSH and CDR2 LQKENI. CDR3 size: 15 residues. In the study's own analysis: Reference gene primer amplification gave estimated nucleated cell counts. Clones were read by immunoSEQ multiplex PCR, and TCRdb kept only the in-frame ones, dropping some. The DNA gave D and trimming, while V, J and clone size come from that table. The data contain roughly 280,000 clones, over 75% of them seen just once; the ten biggest clones take up over 2%. The sample is drawn from a study of blood T cell repertoires in COVID-19. Those who participated ranged in age from roughly 18 to 90 years and resided in approximately 26 US areas. Symptom resolution, clearance, or two negative PCRs marked the recovered donors of Cohort 3.

This TCR was recovered from a woman between 18 and 30 years old who had recovered from COVID-19. The material sequenced was PBMCs or T cells enriched from blood (not recorded which). The chain couples TRBV18 to TRBJ1-4, with 7 bases lining up with TRBD1. The CDR3 DNA follows: TGTGCCAGCTCACCAAGCAGGGGGGAAAATGAAAAACTGTTTTTT. Encoded protein: CASSPSRGENEKLFF.